A single sample gave rise to the 13 T cell receptor beta chains below, sequenced in a study of blood T cell repertoires in COVID-19. Generated by immunoSEQ multiplex PCR, the TCRdb table keeps only in-frame clones and is missing some. This table has roughly 300,000 clones, 87% appearing once. The material sequenced was PBMCs or T cells enriched from blood (not recorded which). The source of these receptors is a woman between 25 and 40 years old who had recovered from COVID-19.

This clone showed up just a few times. The chain uses TRBV12-3 or TRBV12-4 and TRBJ1-1; weak D call: TRBD1 (6 bases). This CDR3 comprises 13 residues. The V end was cut by 1 base, the J end by 7 bases, with 10 bases between. The CDR3 DNA reads TGTGCCAGCAGTTTAGGGGACACCCTTGAAGCTTTCTTT. Amino acids: CASSLGDTLEAFF.

The J gene is TRBJ1-1, the V gene TRBV7-2; D not certain. Per germline, CDR1 SGHTA and CDR2 FQGNSA. This CDR3 region has 14 residues. Between the trimmed V and J ends, which lost 1 base and 11 bases, there was a span of 17 bases. CDR3 sequence: CASSLDVGRAVAFF. CDR3 nucleotides: TGTGCCAGCAGCTTAGATGTAGGGCGGGCTGTCGCTTTCTTT.

V usage is TRBV19 and J usage is TRBJ1-5, with 9 bases that match TRBD1. With V trimmed by 4 bases and J by 2 bases, 21 bases remained unmatched. CDR1 LNHDA and CDR2 SQIVND come from the germline V gene (reference sequence). The CDR3 has 21 residues. CDR3 residues: CASSRPPSGTGWNDGNQPQHF. The CDR3 region has the DNA TGTGCCAGTAGTAGACCTCCGTCCGGGACAGGGTGGAACGATGGCAATCAGCCCCAGCATTTT.

The rearrangement uses TRBV6-5 and TRBJ2-5; 8 bases align to TRBD1. CDR1 MNHEY and CDR2 SVGAGI come from the germline V gene. There are 13 residues in the CDR3. V lost 11 bases to trimming and J lost 2 bases; unmatched junction nucleotides: 7. The CDR3 region is CAARTGSQETQYF. The CDR3 DNA follows: TGTGCCGCTAGGACAGGGTCTCAAGAGACCCAGTACTTC.

This clone showed up just once. The V gene is TRBV4-1, the J gene TRBJ2-7; 7 bases match TRBD2. CDR1 is MGHRA and CDR2 is YSYEKL in the germline V gene. The CDR3 runs 15 residues. With V trimmed by 0 bases and J by 6 bases, 8 bases remained unmatched. The CDR3 DNA reads as TGCGCCAGCAGCCAAGAGAAGAGGGAGGGGCTCGAGCAGTACTTC. Its translation: CASSQEKREGLEQYF.

The chain combines TRBV12-3 or TRBV12-4 with TRBJ2-5, with TRBD1 identical over 8 bases. J was trimmed by 6 bases and V by 3 bases; bases with no gene match: 3. CDR3 length: 13 amino acids. CDR3 sequence: CASSFGQGQTQYF. The CDR3 nucleotides read TGTGCCAGCAGTTTCGGACAGGGACAGACCCAGTACTTC.

The table lists this clone with a count of one. CDR3 sequence (DNA): TGTGCCAGCTCACCGACGGCGGCCTACGAGCAGTACTTC. Translated, it gives CASSPTAAYEQYF. This sequence joins TRBV18 and TRBJ2-7; D ambiguous. The CDR3 spans 13 residues. Trimming took off 3 bases at V and 2 bases at J, with 8 bases between the two ends. The germline V gene has CDR1 KGHSH and CDR2 LQKENI.

The CDR3 loop reads CASSYSGTSGGSVFF. The DNA for the CDR3 is TGTGCCAGCAGTTACTCGGGGACTAGCGGGGGGTCTGTCTTCTTC. The rearrangement uses TRBV6-2 or TRBV6-3 and TRBJ2-1; 15 positions match TRBD2. CDR1 is MNHEY, CDR2 SVGEGT, per germline. This CDR3 spans 15 amino acids. Germline trimming cut 0 bases from V and 16 bases from J; bases unmatched to any gene: 7.

The CDR3 DNA reads as TGTGCCAGCTCACCCGTACAGGGGCTCTTTGGTAATGAAAAACTGTTTTTT. Its protein product is CASSPVQGLFGNEKLFF. The chain recombines TRBV18 with TRBJ1-4; 7 bases match TRBD1. Germline trimming cut 3 bases from V and 4 bases from J; bases unmatched to any gene: 11. The CDR3 is made up of 17 amino acids. Germline lookup yields CDR1 KGHSH and CDR2 LQKENI.

This clone was seen only a few times. The genes are TRBV30 and TRBJ1-1; D perhaps matches TRBD1 (5 bases). This CDR3 comprises 15 residues. Trimming took off 5 bases at V and 2 bases at J, with 18 bases between the two ends. Per germline, CDR1 GTSNPN and CDR2 SVGIG (reference sequence). The CDR3 spells CAWGTGRQLNTEAFF. The CDR3 DNA is TGTGCCTGGGGGACGGGTAGGCAGTTAAACACTGAAGCTTTCTTT.

The gene calls are TRBV6-6 and TRBJ1-6; TRBD1 is a possible D gene (6 bases). The germline V and J ends were trimmed by 6 bases and 10 bases, with 13 bases remaining between them. The CDR3 extends over 13 amino acids. CDR1 and CDR2 (germline): MNHNY, SVGAGI (reference sequence). CDR3 region: CASRMAGDSPLHF. The CDR3, as DNA: TGTGCCAGCAGAATGGCAGGGGACTCACCCCTCCACTTT.

The chain combines TRBV3-1 (or the pseudogene TRBV3-2) with TRBJ1-3; 8 bases agree with TRBD1. V gave up 4 bases and J gave up 6 bases; unmatched junction bases: 5. This CDR3 is built from 14 residues. Germline CDR1 reads LGHDT; CDR2 reads YNNKEL (reference sequence). The CDR3 sequence is CASSRRQGINTIYF. CDR3 nucleotide sequence: TGTGCCAGCAGCCGAAGACAGGGGATAAACACCATATATTTT.

Regarding this clone: The sample contains more than one DNA sequence encoding this CDR3. The V gene is TRBV4-3, the J gene TRBJ1-2; D might be TRBD1 (5 bases). The CDR3 is 13 residues long. Deletions cut 0 bases from V and 8 bases from J, with 10 bases between. Per germline, CDR1 LGHNA and CDR2 YSLEER. The CDR3 bases are TGCGCCAGCAGCCAAGAGGGGGGTTACGGCTACACCTTC. It is translated as CASSQEGGYGYTF.